This entry describes one TCR beta chain. No antigen is known for it. This sample is part of a study of monozygotic twins with inflammatory bowel disease. The study's findings and limits: The analysis did not separate different T cell subtypes. The sharing of clonotypes with others was lower in IBD patients than in healthy twins, especially with disease activity.

The authors made each sample's cDNA in eight separate reactions. Each CDR3 protein gets one entry in TCRdb, which reprocessed the 5' RACE reads and gives no DNA. This table holds fewer than 550,000 distinct CDR3 sequences. CDR1 SGHNT and CDR2 YYREEE come from the germline V gene (reference sequence). This CDR3 comprises 15 residues. The sample was blood. This receptor was identified in a human donor with ulcerative colitis or Crohn's disease, or a healthy co-twin of an affected twin (not recorded which). V gene TRBV5-4 combines with J gene TRBJ1-6; there is no DNA to check the TCRdb D call of TRBD1. This chain's CDR3 is CASSPQGGQNSPLHF. The full variable domain, completed using reference TRBV5-4 and TRBJ1-6, is ETGVTQSPTHLIKTRGQQVTLRCSSQSGHNTVSWYQQALGQGPQFIFQYYREEENGRGNFPPRFSGLQFPNYSSELNVNALELDDSALYLCASSPQGGQNSPLHFGNGTRLTVT.